One TCR beta chain is described in this entry. Its antigen is unidentified. The data originate from a study of cytomegalovirus exposure and HLA in healthy donors. Study background: Genetic ancestry analysis placed around 76% of the 400 or so donors that were genotyped in the Caucasian-associated cluster. General study findings and limits: Segments of the TCR beta V type were, in most cases, productive about 87% or about 30% of the time in an earlier analysis. In presence/absence analyses, roughly uniform sequencing depth across donors was assumed. Among the sequence variants, a highly shared cluster was likely an artifact of sequencing.

The CDR3 has 14 residues. CDR1 SGHRS and CDR2 YFSETQ come from the germline V gene. The J segment lost 9 bases and the V segment lost 0 bases, leaving 5 bases of the junction unmatched. 13 Jbeta primers and 60 Vbeta primers were used for the PCR. Sequencing was performed with immunoSEQ multiplex PCR; in TCRdb, only in-frame clones are kept and a portion is missing. This sample's table has approximately 110,000 clones. The chain uses TRBV5-1 and TRBJ1-2, with 10 bases matching TRBD1. This TCR derives from a man aged 25 to 40 in good health and CMV-seronegative. Input material: PBMCs. CDR3 sequence reads: CASSLEGTGVRYTF. The CDR3 DNA reads as TGCGCCAGCAGCTTGGAGGGGACAGGGGTCCGCTACACCTTC.